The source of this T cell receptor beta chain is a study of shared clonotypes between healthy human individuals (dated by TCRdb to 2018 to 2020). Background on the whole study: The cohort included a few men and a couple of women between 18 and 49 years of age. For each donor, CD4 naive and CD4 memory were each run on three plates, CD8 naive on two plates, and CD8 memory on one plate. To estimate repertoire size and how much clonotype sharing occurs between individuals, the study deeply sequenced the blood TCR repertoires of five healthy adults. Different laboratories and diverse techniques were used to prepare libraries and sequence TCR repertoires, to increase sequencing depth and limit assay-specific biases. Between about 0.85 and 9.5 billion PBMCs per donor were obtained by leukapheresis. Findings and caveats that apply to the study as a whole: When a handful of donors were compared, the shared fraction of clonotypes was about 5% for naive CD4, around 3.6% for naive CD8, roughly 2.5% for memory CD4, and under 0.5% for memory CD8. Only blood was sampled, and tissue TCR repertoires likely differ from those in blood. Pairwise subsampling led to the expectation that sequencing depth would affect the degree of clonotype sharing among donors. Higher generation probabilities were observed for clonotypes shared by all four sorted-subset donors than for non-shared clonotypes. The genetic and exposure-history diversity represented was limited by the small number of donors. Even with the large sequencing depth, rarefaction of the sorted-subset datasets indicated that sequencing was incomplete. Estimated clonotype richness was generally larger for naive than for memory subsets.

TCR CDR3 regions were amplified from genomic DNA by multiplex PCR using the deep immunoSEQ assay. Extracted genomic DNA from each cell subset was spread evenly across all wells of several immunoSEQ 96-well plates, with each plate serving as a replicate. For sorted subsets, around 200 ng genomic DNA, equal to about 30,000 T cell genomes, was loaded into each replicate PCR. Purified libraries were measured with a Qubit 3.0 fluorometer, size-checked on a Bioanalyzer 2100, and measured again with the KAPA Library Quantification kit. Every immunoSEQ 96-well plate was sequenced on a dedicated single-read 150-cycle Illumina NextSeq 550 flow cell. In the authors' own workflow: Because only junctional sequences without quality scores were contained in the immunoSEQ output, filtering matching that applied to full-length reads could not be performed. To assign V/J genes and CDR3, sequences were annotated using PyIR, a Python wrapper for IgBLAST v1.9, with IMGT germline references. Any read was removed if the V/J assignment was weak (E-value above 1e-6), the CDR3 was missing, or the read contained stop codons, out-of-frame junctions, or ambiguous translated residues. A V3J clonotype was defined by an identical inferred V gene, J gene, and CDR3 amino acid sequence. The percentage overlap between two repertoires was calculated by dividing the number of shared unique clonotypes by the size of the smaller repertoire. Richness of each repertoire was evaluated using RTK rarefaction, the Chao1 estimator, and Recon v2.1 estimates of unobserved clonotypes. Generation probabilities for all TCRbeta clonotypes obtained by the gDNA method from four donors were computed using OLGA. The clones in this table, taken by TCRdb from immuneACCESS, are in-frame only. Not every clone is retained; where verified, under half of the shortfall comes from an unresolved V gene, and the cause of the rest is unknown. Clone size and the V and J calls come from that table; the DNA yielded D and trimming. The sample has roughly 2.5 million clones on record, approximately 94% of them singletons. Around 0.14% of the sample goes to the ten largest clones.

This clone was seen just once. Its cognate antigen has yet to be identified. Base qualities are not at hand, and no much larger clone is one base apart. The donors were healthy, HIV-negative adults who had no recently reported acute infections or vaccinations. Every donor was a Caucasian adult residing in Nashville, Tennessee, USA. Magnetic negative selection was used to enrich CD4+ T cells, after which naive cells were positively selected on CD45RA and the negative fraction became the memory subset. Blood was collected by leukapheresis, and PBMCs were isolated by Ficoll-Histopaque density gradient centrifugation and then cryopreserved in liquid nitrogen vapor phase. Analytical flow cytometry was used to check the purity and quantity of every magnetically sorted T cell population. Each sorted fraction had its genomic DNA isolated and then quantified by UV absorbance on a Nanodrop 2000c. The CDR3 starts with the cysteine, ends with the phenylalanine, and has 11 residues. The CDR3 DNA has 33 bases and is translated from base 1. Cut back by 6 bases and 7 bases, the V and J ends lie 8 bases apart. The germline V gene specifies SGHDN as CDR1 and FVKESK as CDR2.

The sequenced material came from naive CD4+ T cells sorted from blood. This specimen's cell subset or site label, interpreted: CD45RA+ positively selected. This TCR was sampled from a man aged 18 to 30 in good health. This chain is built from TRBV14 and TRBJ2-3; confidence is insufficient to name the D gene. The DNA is TGTGCCAGCAGTTCTCAGAATACGCAGTATTTT. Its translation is CASSSQNTQYF.